This TCR beta chain appears in the sequencing data of a study of shared clonotypes between healthy human individuals. Deletions cut 1 base from V and 1 base from J, with 7 bases between. The germline V gene encodes CDR1 LNHDA and CDR2 SQIVND (reference sequence). CDR3 length: 14 residues. Only a few counts were recorded for this clone. The same CDR3 is also encoded by other DNA sequences in this sample. The protocol was immunoSEQ multiplex PCR, while the TCRdb copy is restricted to in-frame clones and leaves out a portion. The table lists approximately 1,000,000 clones, 75% to 80% of them singletons. This rearrangement joins TRBV19 to TRBJ2-5; the D is unclear. The TCR was taken from a man between 18 and 29 years old in good health. Some clones in this sample may be carry-over from other donors' samples. Sequencing was done on a sample of memory CD4+ T cells from PBMCs. Documented subset: CD45RA-negative fraction. The CDR3 sequence: CASSIGPSQETQYF. The DNA of the CDR3 is TGTGCCAGTAGTATAGGCCCGTCCCAAGAGACCCAGTACTTC.